This is a list of T cell receptor beta chains from one sample in a study of control samples from healthy donors and cancer patients. Clones were read by immunoSEQ multiplex PCR, and TCRdb kept only the in-frame ones, dropping some. The sample holds around 68,000 clones; 83% are singletons and the top ten take 15% to 18%. Sequenced sample: blood. The source is a man aged 60 to 69 in good health. Both conserved end residues are part of each CDR3. D genes are given only for firm matches. Size values are once, few and many counts, or a class for expanded clones, and some rows have none.

d_call j_call v_call cdr3_length clone_size cdr3_aa cdr3_nt
TRBD1 TRBJ1-2 TRBV9 14 NA CASSAGQGNYGYTF TGTGCCAGCAGCGCGGGACAGGGGAACTATGGCTACACCTTC
NA TRBJ1-1 TRBV25-1 16 NA CASSESLGGGNTEAFF TGTGCCAGCAGTGAATCGTTGGGGGGTGGGAACACTGAAGCTTTCTTT
TRBD1 TRBJ2-2 TRBV7-6 15 NA CASSVRDRYTGELFF TGTGCCAGCAGCGTCCGGGACAGATACACCGGGGAGCTGTTTTTT
TRBD2 TRBJ2-1 TRBV2 16 NA CASSREGLAGGYEQFF TGTGCCAGCAGTCGCGAAGGACTAGCGGGAGGTTATGAGCAGTTCTTC
TRBD2 TRBJ2-1 TRBV29-1 13 NA CSVQGLAGNEQFF TGCAGCGTCCAAGGACTAGCGGGGAATGAGCAGTTCTTC
TRBD2 TRBJ2-1 TRBV4-1 17 NA CASSPTASGNSYNEQFF TGCGCCAGCAGTCCAACGGCTAGCGGGAACTCCTACAATGAGCAGTTCTTC
NA TRBJ2-2 TRBV4-2 15 NA CASSQEARNTGELFF TGTGCCAGCAGCCAAGAGGCGAGGAATACCGGGGAGCTGTTTTTT
TRBD2 TRBJ2-1 TRBV3-1/TRBV3-2 16 NA CASSQESGTIGHEQFF TGTGCCAGCAGCCAAGAGTCCGGGACTATAGGGCATGAGCAGTTCTTC
TRBD1 TRBJ2-1 TRBV5-1 15 NA CASSSQTGAGSEQFF TGCGCCAGCAGCTCCCAGACAGGGGCTGGGAGTGAGCAGTTCTTC
NA TRBJ1-3 TRBV19 13 NA CATRGISGNTIYF TGTGCCACTCGAGGTATCTCTGGAAACACCATATATTTT
NA TRBJ2-7 TRBV19 14 NA CASSPLQGVYEQYF TGTGCCAGTAGCCCCCTACAGGGTGTCTACGAGCAGTACTTC
TRBD1 TRBJ2-7 TRBV7-2 15 NA CASSLVQGESYEQYF TGTGCCAGCAGCTTAGTACAGGGGGAATCTTACGAGCAGTACTTC
NA TRBJ2-1 TRBV6-2/TRBV6-3 14 once CASSYARDTIQGFF TGTGCCAGCAGTTACGCCCGGGACACCATACAGGGATTCTTC
TRBD2 TRBJ2-1 TRBV5-1 16 NA CASSLFTGGAYNEQFF TGCGCCAGCAGCTTGTTCACCGGGGGGGCCTACAATGAGCAGTTCTTC
TRBD1 TRBJ2-7 TRBV9 16 once CASSLQGDSASYEQYF TGTGCCAGCAGCTTACAGGGGGACTCAGCATCCTACGAGCAGTACTTC
NA TRBJ2-2 TRBV6-5 15 NA CASSQDYLNTGELFF TGTGCCAGCAGCCAGGACTACCTAAACACCGGGGAGCTGTTTTTT
TRBD2 TRBJ2-4 TRBV7-9 15 NA CASGLAGGAKNIQYF TGTGCCAGCGGGCTAGCGGGAGGAGCCAAAAACATTCAGTACTTC
NA TRBJ2-3 TRBV28 16 NA CASSLPGTSGTDTQYF TGTGCCAGCAGTTTACCCGGGACATCAGGCACAGATACGCAGTATTTT
NA TRBJ2-1 TRBV6-5 13 once CASSLQVYNEQFF TGTGCCAGCAGCCTACAGGTGTACAATGAGCAGTTCTTC
TRBD1 TRBJ1-1 TRBV5-4 17 NA CASSSLHRGRGNTEAFF TGTGCCAGCAGCTCGTTACACAGGGGGCGCGGGAACACTGAAGCTTTCTTT
NA TRBJ2-7 TRBV27 14 NA CASSLIPEAYEQYF TGTGCCAGCAGTTTAATACCCGAAGCCTACGAGCAGTACTTC
NA TRBJ1-1 TRBV5-8 17 NA CASTSLGQIVMNTEAFF TGTGCCAGCACCTCCTTGGGGCAGATAGTTATGAACACTGAAGCTTTCTTT
NA TRBJ2-1 TRBV29-1 12 NA CTGGRSYNEQFF TGCACCGGAGGTCGCTCCTACAATGAGCAGTTCTTC
NA TRBJ1-4 TRBV12-3/TRBV12-4 12 NA CASRATNEKLFF TGTGCCAGCAGGGCAACTAATGAAAAACTGTTTTTT